This entry is about one T cell receptor beta chain. Its specific antigen is unknown. No per-base quality is available; no much larger clone lies one base away. The sample belongs to a study of blood T cell repertoires in COVID-19 (TCRdb year 2020). About the full investigation: Collaborator samples came from the United States, Italy and Spain and covered acute and convalescent phases of COVID-19. The material from the prospective study consisted of cDNA or gDNA derived from T cells, B-cell-depleted T cells, or PBMCs. The dataset comprised deeply sampled blood TCRbeta repertoires from subjects exposed to, actively infected with, or recovered from COVID-19. The repertoires were made available in a free public database intended to serve as a resource for research on the immune response to SARS-CoV-2. The samples were drawn from two sources: the first 160 participants of the ongoing ImmuneRACE study, and 1,000 to 1,500 subjects contributed by 6 global collaborators. Sample metadata almost always included a de-identified subject ID, COVID-19 status, age in years and sex. Where HLA class I and class II types were available, the types were taken from metadata supplied by the sample provider, not from assay-based typing. Overall study results and their limits: The quantity of clinical and demographic metadata differed by source and by participant and was supplied without curation.

TCRbeta CDR3 regions were amplified from genomic DNA by means of the immunoSEQ Assay, a bias-controlled multiplex PCR. Concerning the study's data processing: Nucleated cell counts per sample were estimated from amplification of reference gene primers within the assay. Sequence reads were collapsed and filtered to measure the absolute abundance of every unique TCRbeta CDR3 rearrangement. For each sample, productive Simpson clonality was calculated as the square root of Simpson's diversity index across productive rearrangements. TCRdb retrieved this table from immuneACCESS and kept in-frame rearrangements only. Not all clones are present; in checked studies, unresolved V genes account for under half, and no reason is known for the remainder. That table supplies the V and J calls and clone size; D and trimming were determined from the DNA. For this sample the table gives under 150,000 clones, of which roughly 80% were detected only once. Jointly, the top ten make up around 1.5% of the sample.

Collaborating institutions collected whole blood in K2EDTA tubes following their own protocols. For TCRbeta analysis, collaborators shipped samples in one of three forms: frozen whole blood, isolated PBMCs, or DNA extracted from either of those sample types. Counted from cysteine to phenylalanine, this CDR3 has 14 amino acids. The retained sequence is limited to the CDR3, 42 bases, with the frame set at the first base. Via the germline V gene, CDR1 is SGHRS and CDR2 YFSETQ. Trimming costs V 2 bases and J 0 bases, and their ends lie 8 bases apart. This receptor was obtained from a man between 50 and 59 years old with acute or convalescent COVID-19. This sequence uses TRBV5-1 and TRBJ1-1, with no confident D gene call. Sequences were obtained from peripheral blood. The DNA is TGCGCCAGCAGCTTATCGGTAATGAACACTGAAGCTTTCTTT. Translated, this is CASSLSVMNTEAFF.